A single sample is the source of the 21 T cell receptor beta chains below, sequenced in a study of T and B cells in COVID-19 patients. BIOMED2 TRB-A/B primer pools were used in multiplex TRB PCR. TCRdb itself ran the multiplex PCR reads through MiXCR, one entry per CDR3 protein. This table has more than 7,500 distinct CDR3 sequences, around 31% appearing once. From blood, about 240-550 ng of genomic DNA served as TRB template. Sequenced material: blood. The receptors here all came from a human donor with active COVID-19.

This clonotype is termed medium-sized. The rearrangement links TRBV29-1 to TRBJ2-3; TRBD1 or TRBD2 may be the D gene (7 bases each). Deletions cut 7 bases from V and 1 base from J, with 15 bases between. The CDR3 has 14 residues. Germline CDR1 is SQVTM and CDR2 is ANQGSEA. Here the CDR3 reads CSGGGGTGTDTQYF. The DNA for the CDR3 is TGCAGCGGGGGGGGGGGGACAGGCACAGATACGCAGTATTTT.

This clonotype is judged medium-sized (0.01 to 0.1%). The J gene is TRBJ1-2, the V gene TRBV27; D gene uncertain. Germline CDR1 is MNHEY and CDR2 is SMNVEV (reference sequence). This CDR3 comprises 15 residues. V dropped 8 bases and J dropped 1 base, with 17 bases sitting between them. CDR3 in DNA: TGTGCCAGCCGTCGTACAGCCCTCTATAACTATGGCTACACCTTC. It codes for CASRRTALYNYGYTF.

This clonotype was observed once. A much larger clone sits a single nucleotide away, making a read error possible. The rearrangement links TRBV29-1 to TRBJ1-2; D possibly corresponds to TRBD1 (5 bases). CDR1 and CDR2 (germline): SQVTM, ANQGSEA. The CDR3 consists of 14 residues. The CDR3 protein is CSVGGVREPYVYTF. CDR3 DNA sequence: TGCAGCGTTGGAGGGGTTAGGGAACCATATGTCTACACCTTC.

The chain is built from TRBV12-3 or TRBV12-4 and TRBJ2-3; 12 bases are a match to TRBD2. There are 14 residues in the CDR3. Losses at the gene ends were 7 bases for V and 8 bases for J; bases not matched to a gene: 7. CDR3: CASKLLAGGGTQYF. The CDR3 DNA reads TGTGCCAGCAAACTACTAGCGGGGGGTGGTACGCAGTATTTT.

The chain carries TRBV12-3 or TRBV12-4 and TRBJ1-5; possibly TRBD1 for D (6 bases). This CDR3 is built from 15 residues. The V gene lost 2 bases and the J gene lost 3 bases, with 11 bases spanning the gap. The CDR3 coding sequence is TGTGCCAGCAGTTTAACAGGGAGCCCCAATCAGCCCCAGCATTTT. This codes for CASSLTGSPNQPQHF.

By proportion, this clonotype is medium-sized (0.01 to 0.1%). The CDR3 sequence is CASSLNRDQETQYF. For the CDR3, the DNA is TGTGCCAGCAGTCTCAACAGGGACCAAGAGACCCAGTACTTC. The chain is built from TRBV27 and TRBJ2-5; maybe TRBD1 (6 bases). CDR3 length: 14 amino acids. The V gene's germline CDR1 is MNHEY and CDR2 SMNVEV (reference sequence). V was trimmed by 5 bases and J by 0 bases, leaving 10 bases between them.

The CDR3 sequence: CASSYPTSGGLRSTDTQYF. CDR3 DNA sequence: TGTGCCAGCAGTTACCCGACTAGCGGGGGGCTAAGATCCACAGATACGCAGTATTTT. This rearrangement joins TRBV6-2 or TRBV6-3 to TRBJ2-3; 13 bases are a match to TRBD2. Germline V gives CDR1 MNHEY, CDR2 SVGEGT. V lost 2 bases to trimming and J lost 2 bases; unmatched junction nucleotides: 10. The CDR3 is made up of 19 amino acids.

This clonotype is deemed medium-sized. This chain joins TRBV29-1 and TRBJ1-4, with D maybe TRBD1 (5 bases). Germline lookup yields CDR1 SQVTM and CDR2 ANQGSEA. Trimming shortened V by 7 bases and J by 4 bases, and 19 bases separated the two germline ends. The CDR3 spans 15 residues. CDR3 coding DNA: TGCAGCGCCCTACCCGCCCAGGGAAATAATGAAAAACTGTTTTTT. Protein: CSALPAQGNNEKLFF.

About this clonotype: It may be a read error: a sequence one base away is much more abundant. V and J are TRBV29-1 and TRBJ1-1; possibly TRBD1 for D (5 bases). The CDR3 contains 14 residues. CDR1 and CDR2 (germline): SQVTM, ANQGSEA. Deletions cut 2 bases from V and 6 bases from J, with 16 bases between. CDR3 sequence reads: CSVERGRGLAEAFF. In DNA, the CDR3 is TGCAGCGTTGAACGAGGGCGGGGACTGGCTGAAGCTTTCTTT.

A remark on this clonotype: Germline and junction disagree at one end, which may indicate a read error. V is TRBV6-6 and J is TRBJ2-7; TRBD2 agrees at 9 bases. Germline V gene data show CDR1 as MNHNY and CDR2 as SVGAGI (reference sequence). This CDR3 comprises 14 residues. The CDR3 DNA is TGCGCCAGCAGCCATAGCGGGGGTGGCTACGAGCAGTACTTC. Translating gives CASSHSGGGYEQYF.

The chain combines TRBV18 with TRBJ2-3; either TRBD1 or TRBD2 may fit D (6 bases each). Trimming shortened V by 8 bases and J by 4 bases, and 19 bases separated the two germline ends. The CDR3 covers 15 residues. CDR1 is KGHSH, CDR2 LQKENI, per germline. The DNA for the CDR3 is TGTGCCAGCCCCCAGTTCGGAGGGGGAGCAGATACGCAGTATTTT. It is translated as CASPQFGGGADTQYF.

This clonotype has more than one count but fewer than ten. This chain links TRBV7-9 with TRBJ1-4; TRBD1 is a possible D gene (6 bases). This CDR3 is 15 amino acids long. V was clipped by 2 bases and J by 2 bases, with 9 bases between them. Looked up from germline, CDR1 is SEHNR and CDR2 is FQNEAQ (reference sequence). The CDR3 region is CASSLTQGTNEKLFF. The CDR3 DNA sequence: TGTGCCAGCAGCTTAACTCAGGGGACTAATGAAAAACTGTTTTTT.

This clonotype rates as medium-sized (0.01 to 0.1%). The chain links TRBV27 to TRBJ2-7, with D possibly being TRBD1 (6 bases). From germline, CDR1 is MNHEY and CDR2 SMNVEV (reference sequence). This CDR3 comprises 14 residues. Trimming shortened V by 6 bases and J by 4 bases, and 16 bases separated the two germline ends. CDR3 in DNA: TGTGCCAGCAGCCGCGGACAGTCCCCATACGAGCAGTACGTC. Its translation is CASSRGQSPYEQYV.

By share, this clonotype ranks as medium-sized. V usage is TRBV12-3 or TRBV12-4 and J usage is TRBJ2-1, with 11 nucleotides matching TRBD2. V shed 1 base and J 5 bases; nucleotides not matched to a gene: 1. This CDR3 contains 15 residues. CDR3 coding DNA: TGTGCCAGCAGTTTAGTGGGACTAGCGGACAATGAGCAGTTCTTC. It encodes CASSLVGLADNEQFF.

This clonotype is medium-sized by share. The chain links TRBV19 to TRBJ2-3; D is possibly TRBD1 or TRBD2 (6 bases each). The CDR3 extends over 15 amino acids. Trimming stripped 3 bases from V and 4 bases from J, with 14 bases between. Germline V gene data show CDR1 as LNHDA and CDR2 as SQIVND (reference sequence). The CDR3 region has the DNA TGTGCCAGTAGTATTTCGGGGGCCAACGCAGATACGCAGTATTTT. Protein: CASSISGANADTQYF.

This clonotype was counted a few times. The V and J genes are TRBV14 and TRBJ2-1; the match to TRBD2 covers 7 bases. The CDR3 contains 14 residues. Germline V gives CDR1 SGHDN, CDR2 FVKESK. Trimming at V came to 6 bases and at J to 6 bases, leaving 8 bases not matched to a gene. The CDR3 region has the DNA TGTGCCAGCAGTAGAGGGACTAAATTCAATGAGCAGTTCTTC. Translation: CASSRGTKFNEQFF.

In this sample, this clonotype is medium-sized. The rearrangement uses TRBV19 and TRBJ2-7; D possibly uses TRBD1 or TRBD2 (5 bases each). Germline V gene sequence: CDR1 LNHDA, CDR2 SQIVND (reference sequence). The V and J ends lost 1 base and 1 base respectively, with 11 bases between them. The CDR3 loop spans 15 amino acids. The CDR3 DNA follows: TGTGCCAGTAGTATAGGAGGGGTAGGGTCCTACGAGCAGTACTTC. This gives the protein CASSIGGVGSYEQYF.

This clonotype was counted between two and nine times. V and J are TRBV18 and TRBJ2-1; D tentatively fits TRBD1 or TRBD2 (7 bases each). Germline lookup yields CDR1 KGHSH and CDR2 LQKENI. The CDR3 runs 17 residues. The V gene lost 3 bases and the J gene lost 1 base, with 16 bases spanning the gap. DNA of the CDR3: TGTGCCAGCTCACCTAAAGCGGGACAGAGGTCCTACAATGAGCAGTTCTTC. It codes for CASSPKAGQRSYNEQFF.

The sample holds a few counts of this clonotype. CDR3 nucleotide sequence: TGTGCCAGCAGCTTAGGCCGATCCTACGAGCAGTACTTC. It specifies CASSLGRSYEQYF. The chain recombines TRBV7-6 with TRBJ2-7; D not certain. The V end lost 1 base, the J end lost 1 base, and 5 bases lay between the germline ends. CDR1 and CDR2 (germline): SGHVS, FNYEAQ. This CDR3 spans 13 amino acids.

The chain uses TRBV11-2 and TRBJ2-3; D possibly corresponds to TRBD2 (5 bases). Germline V lookup: CDR1 SGHAT, CDR2 FQNNGV. There are 15 residues in the CDR3. The germline V and J ends were trimmed by 4 bases and 5 bases, with 16 bases remaining between them. CDR3 loop: CASSSGTPPLDTQYF. In DNA form, the CDR3 reads TGTGCCAGCAGCTCGGGAACACCCCCCCTAGATACGCAGTATTTT.

Notes on this clonotype: A much bigger clone sits one base away, suggesting this may be a read error. The chain uses TRBV27 and TRBJ2-7; 9 nucleotides agree with TRBD1. The V segment lost 0 bases and the J segment 4 bases; nucleotides outside the gene matches: 4. Germline V gives CDR1 MNHEY, CDR2 SMNVEV (reference sequence). CDR3 length equals 15 residues. This CDR3 is CASSLSGDRDYEQYV. The CDR3 region has the DNA TGTGCCAGCAGTTTATCTGGGGACAGGGATTACGAGCAGTACGTC.